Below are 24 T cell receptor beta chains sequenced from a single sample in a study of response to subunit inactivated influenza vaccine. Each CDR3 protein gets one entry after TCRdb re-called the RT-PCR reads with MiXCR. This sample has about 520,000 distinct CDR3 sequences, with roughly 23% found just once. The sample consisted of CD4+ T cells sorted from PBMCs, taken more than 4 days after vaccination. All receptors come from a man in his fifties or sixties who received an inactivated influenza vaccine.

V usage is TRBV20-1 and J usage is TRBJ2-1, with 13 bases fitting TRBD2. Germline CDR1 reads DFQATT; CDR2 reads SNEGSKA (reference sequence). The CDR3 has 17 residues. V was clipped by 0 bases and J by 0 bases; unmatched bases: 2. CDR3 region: CSARDTSGRASYNEQFF. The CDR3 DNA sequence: TGCAGTGCTAGAGATACTAGCGGGAGGGCCTCCTACAATGAGCAGTTCTTC.

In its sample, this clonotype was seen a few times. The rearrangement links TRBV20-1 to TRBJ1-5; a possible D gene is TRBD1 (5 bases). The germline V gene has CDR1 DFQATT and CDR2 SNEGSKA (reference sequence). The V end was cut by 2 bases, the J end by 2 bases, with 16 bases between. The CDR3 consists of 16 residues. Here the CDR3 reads CSARTPSGPGNQPQHF. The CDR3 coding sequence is TGCAGTGCTAGAACTCCCTCGGGACCAGGCAATCAGCCCCAGCATTTT.

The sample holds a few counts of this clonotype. The CDR3 nucleotides are TGCGCCAGCAGACCTATAGCGGGAGGCCGAAGCACAGATACGCAGTATTTT. The encoded protein is CASRPIAGGRSTDTQYF. The V call is TRBV5-1, the J call TRBJ2-3; 10 bases line up with TRBD2. J lost 0 bases, V lost 5 bases, and 9 bases had no gene match. The CDR3 totals 17 residues. Per germline, CDR1 SGHRS and CDR2 YFSETQ.

The CDR3 reads CASPSLAVSGANVLTF. Here the CDR3 DNA reads TGTGCCAGCCCCTCTCTAGCGGTCTCTGGGGCCAACGTCCTGACTTTC. This chain links TRBV7-2 with TRBJ2-6; TRBD2 agrees at 7 bases. CDR3 size: 16 residues. V lost 8 bases, J lost 0 bases, and 7 bases stayed unmatched. Germline values: CDR1 SGHTA, CDR2 FQGNSA.

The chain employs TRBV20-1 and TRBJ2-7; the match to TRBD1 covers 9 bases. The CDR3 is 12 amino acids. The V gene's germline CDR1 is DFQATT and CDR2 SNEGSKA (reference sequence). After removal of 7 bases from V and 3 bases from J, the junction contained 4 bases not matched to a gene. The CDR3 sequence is CSGTGQGYEQYF. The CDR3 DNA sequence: TGCAGTGGGACGGGACAGGGCTACGAGCAGTACTTC.

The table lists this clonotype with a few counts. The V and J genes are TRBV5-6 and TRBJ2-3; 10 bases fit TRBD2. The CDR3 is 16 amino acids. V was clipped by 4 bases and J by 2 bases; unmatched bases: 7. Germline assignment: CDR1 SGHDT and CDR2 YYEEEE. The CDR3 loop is CASSAASGGLTDTQYF. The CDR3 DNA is TGTGCCAGCAGCGCAGCTAGCGGGGGACTCACAGATACGCAGTATTTT.

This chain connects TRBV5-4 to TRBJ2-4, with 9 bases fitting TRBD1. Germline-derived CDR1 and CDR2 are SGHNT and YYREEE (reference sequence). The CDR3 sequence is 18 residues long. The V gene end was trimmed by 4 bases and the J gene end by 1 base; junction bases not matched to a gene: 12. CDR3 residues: CASSGRTGAPGAKNIQYF. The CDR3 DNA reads TGTGCCAGCAGCGGTAGGACAGGGGCCCCCGGGGCCAAAAACATTCAGTACTTC.

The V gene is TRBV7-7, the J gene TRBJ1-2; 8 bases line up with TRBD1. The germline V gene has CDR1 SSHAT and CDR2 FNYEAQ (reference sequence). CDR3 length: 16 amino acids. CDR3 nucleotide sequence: TGTGCTGGCAGCTTCCCTAGACAGGGGTCTCTATATGGCTACACCTTC. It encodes CAGSFPRQGSLYGYTF. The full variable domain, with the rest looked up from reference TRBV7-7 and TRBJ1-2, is GAGVSQSPRYKVTKRGQDVTLRCDPISSHATLYWYQQALGQGPEFLTYFNYEAQPDKSGLPSDRFSAERPEGSISTLTIQRTEQRDSAMYRCAGSFPRQGSLYGYTFGSGTRLTVV.

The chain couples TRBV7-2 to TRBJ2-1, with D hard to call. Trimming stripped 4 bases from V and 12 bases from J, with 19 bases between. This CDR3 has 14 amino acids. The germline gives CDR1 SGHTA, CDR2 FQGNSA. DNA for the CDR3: TGTGCCAGCAGCTACGGTGCACCGGGCTTGGGGCAGTTCTTC. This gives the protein CASSYGAPGLGQFF.

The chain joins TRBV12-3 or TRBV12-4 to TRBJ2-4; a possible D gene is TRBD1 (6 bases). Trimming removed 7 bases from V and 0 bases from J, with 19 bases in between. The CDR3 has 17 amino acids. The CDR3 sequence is CASNPRTEPLAKNIQYF. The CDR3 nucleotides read TGTGCCAGCAACCCGAGGACAGAACCTTTAGCCAAAAACATTCAGTACTTC.

The CDR3 region is CASRTGGSSYNEQFF. DNA for the CDR3: TGCGCCAGCAGAACTGGCGGAAGCTCCTACAATGAGCAGTTCTTC. V and J are TRBV5-1 and TRBJ2-1; D gene unclear. The CDR3 sequence is 15 residues long. Germline assignment: CDR1 SGHRS and CDR2 YFSETQ. The V end lost 5 bases, the J end lost 0 bases, and 12 bases lay between the germline ends.

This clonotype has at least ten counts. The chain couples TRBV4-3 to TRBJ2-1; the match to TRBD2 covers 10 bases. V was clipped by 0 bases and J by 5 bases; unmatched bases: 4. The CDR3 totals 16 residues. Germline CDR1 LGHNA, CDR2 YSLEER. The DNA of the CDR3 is TGCGCCAGCAGCCAAGAAGGAGCGGGAGGGGACAATGAGCAGTTCTTC. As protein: CASSQEGAGGDNEQFF.

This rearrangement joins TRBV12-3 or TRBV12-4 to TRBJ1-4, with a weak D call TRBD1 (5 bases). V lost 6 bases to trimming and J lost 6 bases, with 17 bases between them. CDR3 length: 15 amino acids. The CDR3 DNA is TGTGCCAGCAGCAGATCCGGGGCAGGATATGAAAAACTGTTTTTT. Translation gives CASSRSGAGYEKLFF.

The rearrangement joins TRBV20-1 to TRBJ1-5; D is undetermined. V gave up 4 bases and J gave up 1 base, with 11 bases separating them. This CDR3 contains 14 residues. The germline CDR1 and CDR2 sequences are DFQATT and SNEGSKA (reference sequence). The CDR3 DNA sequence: TGCAGTGCTATCAAAGGGAACAGCAATCAGCCCCAGCATTTT. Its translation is CSAIKGNSNQPQHF.

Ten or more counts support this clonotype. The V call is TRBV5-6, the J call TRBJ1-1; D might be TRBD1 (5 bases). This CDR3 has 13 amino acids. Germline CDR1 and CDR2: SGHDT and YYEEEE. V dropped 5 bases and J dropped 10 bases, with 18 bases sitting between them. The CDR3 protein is CASSLAGLRRAFF. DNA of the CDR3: TGTGCCAGCAGTCTTGCAGGGTTGAGAAGAGCTTTCTTT. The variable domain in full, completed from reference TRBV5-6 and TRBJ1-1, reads DAGVTQSPTHLIKTRGQQVTLRCSPKSGHDTVSWYQQALGQGPQFIFQYYEEEERQRGNFPDRFSGHQFPNYSSELNVNALLLGDSALYLCASSLAGLRRAFFGQGTRLTVV.

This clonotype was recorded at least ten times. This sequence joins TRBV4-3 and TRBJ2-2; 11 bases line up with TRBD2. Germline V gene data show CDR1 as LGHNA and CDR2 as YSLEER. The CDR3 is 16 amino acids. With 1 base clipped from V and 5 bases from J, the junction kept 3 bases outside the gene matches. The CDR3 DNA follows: TGCGCCAGCAGCCAAGGACTAGCGGGGAAGACCGGGGAGCTGTTTTTT. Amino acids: CASSQGLAGKTGELFF.

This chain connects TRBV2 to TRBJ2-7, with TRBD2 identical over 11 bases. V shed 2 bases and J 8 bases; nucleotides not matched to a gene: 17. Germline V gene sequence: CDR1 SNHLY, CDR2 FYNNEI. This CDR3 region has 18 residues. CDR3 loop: CASSETSLAGGPTVKQYF. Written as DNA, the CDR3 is TGTGCCAGCAGTGAAACTTCTCTAGCGGGGGGTCCCACTGTGAAGCAGTACTTC.

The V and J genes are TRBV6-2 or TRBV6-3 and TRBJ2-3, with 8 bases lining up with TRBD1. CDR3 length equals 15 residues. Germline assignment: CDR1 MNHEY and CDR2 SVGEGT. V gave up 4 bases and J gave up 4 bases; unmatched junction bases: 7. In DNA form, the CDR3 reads TGTGCCAGCAGTTCCAGGGGGCGCCGGGCAGATACGCAGTATTTT. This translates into CASSSRGRRADTQYF.

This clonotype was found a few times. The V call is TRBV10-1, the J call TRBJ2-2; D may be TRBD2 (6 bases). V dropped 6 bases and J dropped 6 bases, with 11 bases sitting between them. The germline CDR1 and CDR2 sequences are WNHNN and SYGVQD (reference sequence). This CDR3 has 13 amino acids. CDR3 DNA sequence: TGCGCCAGCAGAAAGACTAGTTCCGGGGAGCTGTTTTTT. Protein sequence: CASRKTSSGELFF.

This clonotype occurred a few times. The CDR3 protein is CASSSRPANSPLHF. In nucleotides, the CDR3 is TGTGCCAGCAGTTCCCGGCCCGCTAATTCACCCCTCCACTTT. The rearrangement uses TRBV28 and TRBJ1-6; D gene unclear. Germline CDR1 reads MDHEN; CDR2 reads SYDVKM. The CDR3 covers 14 residues. The V end was cut by 4 bases, the J end by 6 bases, with 10 bases between.

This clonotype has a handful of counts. The CDR3 protein is CASSLGGTSGSKTQYF. The CDR3 nucleotides read TGTGCCAGCAGCTTAGGAGGGACTAGCGGGAGTAAGACCCAGTACTTC. This rearrangement joins TRBV7-2 to TRBJ2-5, with 14 bases that match TRBD2. The CDR3 has 16 residues. With V trimmed by 1 base and J by 6 bases, 4 bases remained unmatched. CDR1 and CDR2 (germline): SGHTA, FQGNSA.

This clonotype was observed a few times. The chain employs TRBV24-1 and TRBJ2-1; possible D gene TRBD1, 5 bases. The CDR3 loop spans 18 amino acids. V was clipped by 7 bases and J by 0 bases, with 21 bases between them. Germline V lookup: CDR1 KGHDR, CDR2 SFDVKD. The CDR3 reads CATSQGFAQSPSYNEQFF. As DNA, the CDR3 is TGTGCCACCAGCCAGGGTTTCGCGCAATCACCCTCCTACAATGAGCAGTTCTTC.

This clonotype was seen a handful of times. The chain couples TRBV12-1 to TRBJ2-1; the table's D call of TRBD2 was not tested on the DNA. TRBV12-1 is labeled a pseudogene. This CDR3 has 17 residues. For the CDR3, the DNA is TGTGCCAGCAGCCCCTGGACTAGCGGGAGAGTGGGTAATGAGCAGTTCTTC. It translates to CASSPWTSGRVGNEQFF.

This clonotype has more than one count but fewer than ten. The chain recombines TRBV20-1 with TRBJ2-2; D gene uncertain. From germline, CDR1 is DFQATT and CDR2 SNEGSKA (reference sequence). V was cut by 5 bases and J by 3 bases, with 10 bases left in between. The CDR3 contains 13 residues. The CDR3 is CSARWDDTGELFF. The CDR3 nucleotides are TGCAGTGCTCGATGGGATGACACCGGGGAGCTGTTTTTT.